This T cell receptor beta chain was profiled in a study of early T cells in non-severe SARS-CoV-2 infection. The table lists this clonotype with many counts. TCRdb reanalysed the 5' RACE reads using MiXCR and keeps one entry per CDR3 protein. The sample lists about 52,000 distinct CDR3 sequences, 8% to 8.5% occurring once. The TCR originated in an adult who was a healthcare worker with PCR-confirmed SARS-CoV-2 infection or an uninfected control (not recorded which). The specimen was whole blood.

The CDR3 here is CASSHGTFDPDTQYF. CDR3 DNA sequence: TGTGCCAGCAGTCACGGGACATTCGATCCAGATACGCAGTATTTT. This sequence joins TRBV2 and TRBJ2-3, with a tentative D call TRBD1 (6 bases). The V gene lost 5 bases and the J gene lost 4 bases, with 16 bases spanning the gap. The CDR3 has 15 residues. Germline CDR1 and CDR2: SNHLY and FYNNEI.